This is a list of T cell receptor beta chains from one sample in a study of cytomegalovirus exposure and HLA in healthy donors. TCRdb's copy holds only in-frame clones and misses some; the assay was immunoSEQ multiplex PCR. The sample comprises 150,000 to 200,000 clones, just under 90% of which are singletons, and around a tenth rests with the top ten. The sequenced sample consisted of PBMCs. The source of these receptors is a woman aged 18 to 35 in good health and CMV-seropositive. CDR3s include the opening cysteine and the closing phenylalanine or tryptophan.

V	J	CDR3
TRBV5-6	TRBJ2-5	CASSLALRKETQYF
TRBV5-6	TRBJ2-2	CASSWRVRTGELFF
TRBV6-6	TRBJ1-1	CASIITGGTEAFF
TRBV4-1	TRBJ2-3	CASSQALARASGSQDTQYF
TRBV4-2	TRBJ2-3	CASRYTGSEDTQYF
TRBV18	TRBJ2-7	CASSPREGSYEQYF
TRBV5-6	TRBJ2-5	CASSSGGGSPETQYF
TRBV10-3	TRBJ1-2	CAISHPGQGAMGYTF
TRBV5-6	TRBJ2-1	CASSFFQGTNEQFF
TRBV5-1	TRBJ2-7	CATVAGDHNEQYF
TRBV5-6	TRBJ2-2	CASTPGLATTGELFF
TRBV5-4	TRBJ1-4	CASSSTGINEKLFF
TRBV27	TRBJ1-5	CASSLLTGEQPQHF
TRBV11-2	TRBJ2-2	CASSPFRDNTGELFF
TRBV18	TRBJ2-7	CASSPGLADYEQYF
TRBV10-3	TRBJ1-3	CAISEMAGAGGNTIYF
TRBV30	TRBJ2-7	CAGIRTSGYEQYF
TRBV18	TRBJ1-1	CASAGSVNTEAFF
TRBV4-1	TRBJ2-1	CASSQAPGRYNEQFF
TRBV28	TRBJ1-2	CASSESGGSPGGYTF
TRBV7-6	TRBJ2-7	CATAWDRDRSYEQYF
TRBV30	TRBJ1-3	CAWSVTGFSGNTIYF
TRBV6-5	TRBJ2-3	CASSYSGGVLTDTQYF